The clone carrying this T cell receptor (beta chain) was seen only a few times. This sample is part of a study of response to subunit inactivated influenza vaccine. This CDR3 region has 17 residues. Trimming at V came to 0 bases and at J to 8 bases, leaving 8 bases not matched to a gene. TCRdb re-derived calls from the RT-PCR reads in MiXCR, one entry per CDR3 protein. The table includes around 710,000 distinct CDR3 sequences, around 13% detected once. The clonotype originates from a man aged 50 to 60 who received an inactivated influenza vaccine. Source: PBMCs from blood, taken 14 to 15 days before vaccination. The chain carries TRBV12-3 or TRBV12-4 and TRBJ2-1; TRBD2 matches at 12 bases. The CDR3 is CASSLALASGGADEQFF. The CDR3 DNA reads TGTGCCAGCAGTTTAGCGCTTGCTAGCGGGGGGGCTGATGAGCAGTTCTTC.